Below, one T cell receptor (beta chain) is given with its context. The data originate from a study of naive and memory T cell subsets. TCR cDNA received a 3' ligated oligonucleotide that carried a UMI. The CDR3 has 12 residues. V lost 6 bases to trimming and J lost 5 bases, with 8 bases between them. Germline loops: CDR1 MNHNY, CDR2 SVGAGI (reference sequence). Amplification of ligated cDNA took four PCR rounds with SP2 and nested alpha and beta constant primers. TCRdb reprocessed the 5' RACE reads via MiXCR and lists one record per CDR3 protein. The top ten hold 15% to 20% of the sample, which has roughly 62,000 distinct CDR3 sequences, around 8% seen once.

This clonotype was sampled from a female donor in good health. The chain links TRBV6-6 to TRBJ2-1; D is unresolved. The CDR3: CASSPRNNEQFF. CDR3 bases: TGTGCCAGCAGCCCCCGAAACAATGAGCAGTTCTTC.